Below, 20 T cell receptor beta chains from the same sample are listed, as sequenced in a study of T cells in Graves' hyperthyroidism and ophthalmopathy. Researchers took RNA transcripts and amplified the TCR beta CDR3 regions from them. TCR CDR3 regions were first amplified by RT-PCR with HTBI primers. TCRdb passed the multiplex PCR reads through MiXCR, listing each CDR3 protein once. The sample holds a few hundred thousand distinct CDR3 sequences, 16% seen once. Sequences were obtained from blood. These receptors came from a woman in her forties with Graves' ophthalmopathy.

This clonotype appeared many times. The chain is built from TRBV7-8 and TRBJ1-1, with D possibly being TRBD1 (5 bases). Trimming took 3 bases from V and 13 from J, leaving 18 bases between them. Germline CDR1 and CDR2: SGHVS and FQNEAQ. The CDR3 contains 13 residues. CDR3 DNA sequence: TGTGCCAGCAGCTTGGACTCATCGGACCAGGGTTTCTTT. It is translated as CASSLDSSDQGFF.

This clonotype was recorded many times. V and J are TRBV18 and TRBJ2-1; D unclear. V shed 1 base and J shed 1 base, with 5 bases lying between them. The CDR3 length is 14 residues. In germline, CDR1 is KGHSH, CDR2 LQKENI. The CDR3 DNA follows: TGTGCCAGCTCACCACAGGAGTCCTACAATGAGCAGTTCTTC. Its protein product is CASSPQESYNEQFF.

The V call is TRBV12-3 or TRBV12-4, the J call TRBJ1-2, with D tentatively TRBD1 (5 bases). The CDR3 runs to 13 residues. The ends were cut back, 7 bases at V and 7 bases at J, with 16 bases in the middle. The CDR3 coding sequence is TGTGCCAGCACCGGTGGGGCCCCGGGTGGCTACACCTTC. Translating gives CASTGGAPGGYTF.

This clonotype has only a few counts. This chain connects TRBV6-2 or TRBV6-3 to TRBJ2-1, with 7 bases lining up with TRBD2. In germline, CDR1 is MNHEY, CDR2 SVGEGT. The CDR3 consists of 16 residues. V trimming: 7 bases; J trimming: 0 bases; junction bases outside the gene matches: 9. The DNA of the CDR3 is TGTGCCAGCACGGGGTGGGAGGGCCTCTCCTACAATGAGCAGTTCTTC. It codes for CASTGWEGLSYNEQFF.

The V gene is TRBV5-5, the J gene TRBJ2-7; 12 bases agree with TRBD1. This CDR3 region has 15 residues. The V gene end was trimmed by 4 bases and the J gene end by 7 bases; junction bases not matched to a gene: 9. The germline gives CDR1 SGHKS, CDR2 YYEKEE (reference sequence). CDR3 region: CASSRTGQGAGEQYF. CDR3 bases: TGTGCCAGCAGCAGGACGGGACAGGGGGCGGGGGAGCAGTACTTC.

This chain links TRBV11-3 with TRBJ2-3; 14 nucleotides match TRBD2. The CDR3 is made up of 18 amino acids. The ends lost 6 bases at V and 4 bases at J; junction bases unmatched: 12. Germline CDR1 is SGHNT and CDR2 is YENEEA. CDR3 bases: TGTGCCAGCAGTCGAGGGACTAGCGGGAGACCCGGGGCAGATACGCAGTATTTT. This translates into CASSRGTSGRPGADTQYF.

A remark on this clonotype: Its ends do not fully match the called genes, so a read error is possible. The chain has TRBV7-7 and TRBJ2-3; 14 bases are shared with TRBD2. This CDR3 contains 19 residues. CDR1 SSHAT and CDR2 FNYEAQ come from the germline V gene (reference sequence). The CDR3 coding sequence is TGTGCTAGCAGCTTAGTGGGACTAGCGGGAGACCGAAGCACAGATACGCAGTATTTT. It is translated as CASSLVGLAGDRSTDTQYF.

This clonotype was observed a few times. The chain joins TRBV5-1 to TRBJ2-7, with TRBD2 matching 9 bases. The CDR3 is made up of 21 amino acids. Germline V gene sequence: CDR1 SGHRS, CDR2 YFSETQ. V lost 6 bases, J lost 2 bases, and 27 bases stayed unmatched. In DNA form, the CDR3 reads TGCGCCAGCAATCCTCGAATGAGTGGGCCTAGCGGGGTCAAAGCGGCCTACGAGCAGTACTTC. Translation: CASNPRMSGPSGVKAAYEQYF.

This clonotype showed up many times. This chain connects TRBV3-1 to TRBJ1-1; D unresolved. Germline V gene lookup returns CDR1 LGHDT and CDR2 YNNKEL (reference sequence). This CDR3 is built from 12 residues. Trimming removed 3 bases at V and 4 bases at J, with 6 bases between. CDR3 sequence (DNA): TGTGCCAGCAGCCAGAGGACCACTGAAGCTTTCTTT. This translates into CASSQRTTEAFF.

Ten or more counts support this clonotype. This sequence joins TRBV5-6 and TRBJ1-1; 8 nucleotides match TRBD1. The V and J ends lost 4 bases and 8 bases, in that order; junction bases with no gene match: 19. The CDR3 spans 17 residues. CDR1 SGHDT and CDR2 YYEEEE come from the germline V gene. For the CDR3, the DNA is TGTGCCAGCAGCCCCCCGTCAGACAGGGGAGTACGGGCGGAAGCTTTCTTT. This translates into CASSPPSDRGVRAEAFF.

V is TRBV27 and J is TRBJ2-2; 8 bases are a match to TRBD1. Germline V gives CDR1 MNHEY, CDR2 SMNVEV (reference sequence). Germline trimming cut 6 bases from V and 6 bases from J; bases unmatched to any gene: 3. This CDR3 has 13 residues. CDR3 nucleotide sequence: TGTGCCAGCAGGAACAGGGGGTCCGGGGAGCTGTTTTTT. The encoded protein is CASRNRGSGELFF.

The rearrangement links TRBV27 to TRBJ2-1, with TRBD1 identical over 9 bases. The V and J ends lost 5 bases and 4 bases, in that order; junction bases with no gene match: 9. CDR1 and CDR2 (germline): MNHEY, SMNVEV (reference sequence). This CDR3 contains 16 residues. The CDR3 loop is CASSRSTGGWYNEQFF. The DNA of the CDR3 is TGTGCCAGCAGTCGGAGTACAGGGGGCTGGTACAATGAGCAGTTCTTC.

The rearrangement uses TRBV7-9 and TRBJ2-5, with TRBD1 matching over 12 bases. Looked up from germline, CDR1 is SEHNR and CDR2 is FQNEAQ (reference sequence). This CDR3 spans 15 amino acids. V shed 7 bases, J shed 4 bases, and the junction held 7 bases outside the gene matches. This chain's CDR3 is CASIGRDRGRETQYF. The CDR3, as DNA: TGTGCCAGCATCGGGAGGGACAGGGGGCGAGAGACCCAGTACTTC.

This clonotype was counted only a few times. The CDR3 bases are TGCAGTGCTATCGGGAGCACAGATACGCAGTATTTT. This codes for CSAIGSTDTQYF. V and J are TRBV20-1 and TRBJ2-3; no definite D call. Trimming cost V 4 bases and J 0 bases, with 5 bases left between them. The CDR3 runs 12 residues. CDR1 and CDR2 (germline): DFQATT, SNEGSKA (reference sequence).

In this sample, this clonotype turned up many times. The V and J genes are TRBV15 and TRBJ2-3, with TRBD2 matching over 10 bases. CDR3 length: 17 amino acids. CDR1 LNHNV and CDR2 YYDKDF come from the germline V gene (reference sequence). Unmatched junction bases numbered 4, after V lost 0 bases and J lost 1 base. CDR3 nucleotide sequence: TGTGCCACCAGCAGAGAGCCTAGCGGGAGTGGCACAGATACGCAGTATTTT. As protein: CATSREPSGSGTDTQYF. The entire variable domain, with the rest obtained from reference TRBV15 and TRBJ2-3, is as follows: DAMVIQNPRYQVTQFGKPVTLSCSQTLNHNVMYWYQQKSSQAPKLLFHYYDKDFNNEADTPDNFQSRRPNTSFCFLDIRSPGLGDTAMYLCATSREPSGSGTDTQYFGPGTRLTVL.

This clonotype was counted many times. The chain joins TRBV28 to TRBJ1-4, with 7 bases that match TRBD1. There are 14 residues in the CDR3. V lost 3 bases, J lost 5 bases, and 3 bases stayed unmatched. Germline CDR1 and CDR2: MDHEN and SYDVKM. CDR3 residues: CASSLPGGNEKLFF. Here the CDR3 DNA reads TGTGCCAGCAGTTTGCCAGGGGGAAATGAAAAACTGTTTTTT.

The V call is TRBV5-1, the J call TRBJ2-3; perhaps TRBD2 as D (6 bases). Trimming pared 5 bases from V and 1 base from J, leaving 20 bases between. Germline CDR1 is SGHRS and CDR2 is YFSETQ. The CDR3 covers 17 residues. The CDR3 spells CASSPAGGQPGTDTQYF. The CDR3 coding sequence is TGCGCCAGCAGTCCCGCCGGAGGGCAGCCAGGCACAGATACGCAGTATTTT.

This clonotype was seen at least ten times. The chain is built from TRBV11-1 and TRBJ2-3; 7 nucleotides match TRBD1. The length of the CDR3 is 15 residues. From germline, CDR1 is SGHAT and CDR2 FQDESV (reference sequence). V lost 3 bases, J lost 4 bases, and 7 bases stayed unmatched. The CDR3 coding sequence is TGTGCCAGCAGCTTGGGACGAAGGGGGCCAGATACGCAGTATTTT. Translation gives CASSLGRRGPDTQYF.

The chain has TRBV30 and TRBJ2-1, with D perhaps TRBD1 (6 bases). The germline V gene encodes CDR1 GTSNPN and CDR2 SVGIG (reference sequence). The CDR3 consists of 13 residues. Deletions cut 1 base from V and 15 bases from J, with 19 bases between. CDR3 DNA: TGTGCCTGGAGTGGGGACAACCGCAAGGTTACGTTCTTC. It encodes CAWSGDNRKVTFF.

This clonotype was detected many times. The V gene is TRBV5-1, the J gene TRBJ2-3, with 9 bases lining up with TRBD1. With V trimmed by 3 bases and J by 2 bases, 4 bases remained unmatched. The CDR3 sequence is 15 residues long. Germline V lookup: CDR1 SGHRS, CDR2 YFSETQ. CDR3 residues: CASSSGTGSTDTQYF. The CDR3 bases are TGCGCCAGCAGCTCCGGGACAGGGTCCACAGATACGCAGTATTTT.